Listed below are T cell receptor beta chains from one sample, sequenced in a study of a mutant IDH1 vaccine in newly diagnosed glioma. These receptors have no identified antigens. Libraries were prepared by immunoSEQ multiplex PCR; TCRdb keeps only in-frame clonotypes and omits some of them. The sample carries 50,000 to 55,000 clones, just under 80% recorded once. The sample consisted of PBMCs, taken from a glioma patient whose treatment included an IDH1 peptide vaccine. All receptors come from a man in his fifties or sixties with glioma. Each CDR3 is given with its conserved first and last residue. Fields, in order: V gene, D gene, J gene, clone size, CDR3 DNA, CDR3 protein. The D gene is left open where the match is weak. Where a row states a size, it is once, few, many or the class of an expanded clone; other rows omit it.

v_call: TRBV5-4
d_call: -
j_call: TRBJ1-6
clone_size: -
cdr3_nt: TGTGCCAGCAGCCTGGGACGGCCGTATAATTCACCCCTCCACTTT
cdr3_aa: CASSLGRPYNSPLHF

v_call: TRBV5-6
d_call: -
j_call: TRBJ1-1
clone_size: -
cdr3_nt: TGTGCCAGCAGCTGGGGGGGGACTGAAGCTTTCTTT
cdr3_aa: CASSWGGTEAFF

v_call: TRBV7-2
d_call: -
j_call: TRBJ1-4
clone_size: -
cdr3_nt: TGTGCCAGCAGCTTAGTTTCGCCCCGAGGAAGTGCAAATGAAAAACTGTTTTTT
cdr3_aa: CASSLVSPRGSANEKLFF

v_call: TRBV19
d_call: -
j_call: TRBJ2-3
clone_size: -
cdr3_nt: TGTGCCAGTAGTGAAAGGTTCACAGATACGCAGTATTTT
cdr3_aa: CASSERFTDTQYF

v_call: TRBV27
d_call: -
j_call: TRBJ1-5
clone_size: -
cdr3_nt: TGTGCCAGCTGGGGCGGGGGGCGGGGGCCCCAGCATTTT
cdr3_aa: CASWGGGRGPQHF

v_call: TRBV27
d_call: TRBD1
j_call: TRBJ1-1
clone_size: -
cdr3_nt: TGTGCCAGCAGTCTCCGACAGGGTCTAAACACTGAAGCTTTCTTT
cdr3_aa: CASSLRQGLNTEAFF

v_call: TRBV5-1
d_call: -
j_call: TRBJ2-1
clone_size: -
cdr3_nt: TGCGCCAGCAGCTTAACAGGGCAAAAGGGTGAGCAGTTCTTC
cdr3_aa: CASSLTGQKGEQFF

v_call: TRBV5-1
d_call: TRBD2
j_call: TRBJ2-3
clone_size: -
cdr3_nt: TGCGCCAGCAGCTTGGGGGGGACTAGCAGGAGCACAGATACGCAGTATTTT
cdr3_aa: CASSLGGTSRSTDTQYF

v_call: TRBV30
d_call: TRBD1
j_call: TRBJ1-1
clone_size: -
cdr3_nt: TGTGCCTGCCTGCGACAGGGGAACACTGAAGCTTTCTTT
cdr3_aa: CACLRQGNTEAFF

v_call: TRBV27
d_call: -
j_call: TRBJ2-6
clone_size: once
cdr3_nt: TGTGCCAGCAGTTTATCGTGGGGGAGCTCTGGGGCCAACGTCCTGACTTTC
cdr3_aa: CASSLSWGSSGANVLTF

v_call: TRBV10-3
d_call: TRBD1
j_call: TRBJ2-2
clone_size: -
cdr3_nt: TGTGCCATCAGTGAGCAGGGGGAGATCACCGGGGAGCTGTTTTTT
cdr3_aa: CAISEQGEITGELFF

v_call: TRBV5-1
d_call: TRBD1
j_call: TRBJ2-5
clone_size: once
cdr3_nt: TGCGCCAGCAGCTTCAATACAGGGGGGCAAGAGACCCAGTACTTC
cdr3_aa: CASSFNTGGQETQYF

v_call: TRBV9
d_call: -
j_call: TRBJ1-2
clone_size: once
cdr3_nt: TGTGCCAGCAGCCCCTATACCGGGGGGGCCTATGGCTACACCTTC
cdr3_aa: CASSPYTGGAYGYTF

v_call: TRBV14
d_call: -
j_call: TRBJ1-5
clone_size: -
cdr3_nt: TGTGCCAGCAGCCAAGATGGAGGGGCTAGTCAGCCCCAGCATTTT
cdr3_aa: CASSQDGGASQPQHF

v_call: TRBV19
d_call: -
j_call: TRBJ1-2
clone_size: few
cdr3_nt: TGTGCCTCTGTACAGGGAGTTGGCTACACCTTC
cdr3_aa: CASVQGVGYTF

v_call: TRBV25-1
d_call: -
j_call: TRBJ1-3
clone_size: -
cdr3_nt: TGTGCCAGCAGTGATGGGTCGGGGGAGAGCTCTGGAAACACCATATATTTT
cdr3_aa: CASSDGSGESSGNTIYF

v_call: TRBV7-8
d_call: TRBD1
j_call: TRBJ1-6
clone_size: -
cdr3_nt: TGTGCCAGCAGCTTCAACCGGGACAGCAGGTCACCCCTCCACTTT
cdr3_aa: CASSFNRDSRSPLHF

v_call: TRBV18
d_call: -
j_call: TRBJ2-3
clone_size: -
cdr3_nt: TGTGCCAGCTCACTTTCCACAGATACGCAGTATTTT
cdr3_aa: CASSLSTDTQYF

v_call: TRBV25-1
d_call: TRBD1
j_call: TRBJ1-1
clone_size: -
cdr3_nt: TGTGCCAGCAGTGCCCCAAGCAGGGGGCTTCGGACTGAAGCTTTCTTT
cdr3_aa: CASSAPSRGLRTEAFF

v_call: TRBV4-1
d_call: -
j_call: TRBJ1-1
clone_size: few
cdr3_nt: TGCGCCAGCAGCCCGGCGGACAGTATGAACACTGAAGCTTTCTTT
cdr3_aa: CASSPADSMNTEAFF

v_call: TRBV28
d_call: -
j_call: TRBJ2-1
clone_size: -
cdr3_nt: TGTGCCAGCGTAGGGGATGAGCAGTTCTTC
cdr3_aa: CASVGDEQFF

v_call: TRBV9
d_call: -
j_call: TRBJ2-7
clone_size: -
cdr3_nt: TGTGCCAGCAGCCCTGGCGCAGTAACCTACGAGCAGTACTTC
cdr3_aa: CASSPGAVTYEQYF

v_call: TRBV4-1
d_call: -
j_call: TRBJ1-2
clone_size: -
cdr3_nt: TGCGCCAGCAGCCAAGATCTGGAGGAGACTTTCTATGGCTACACCTTC
cdr3_aa: CASSQDLEETFYGYTF

v_call: TRBV7-9
d_call: -
j_call: TRBJ1-3
clone_size: -
cdr3_nt: TGTGCCAGCAGCTTAGTCGGCAGACGAAACACCATATATTTT
cdr3_aa: CASSLVGRRNTIYF

v_call: TRBV10-3
d_call: -
j_call: TRBJ2-5
clone_size: -
cdr3_nt: TGTGCCATCAGTGATGGGAGTAGAGGGAAAGGGCAAGAGACCCAGTACTTC
cdr3_aa: CAISDGSRGKGQETQYF

v_call: TRBV27
d_call: TRBD1
j_call: TRBJ2-3
clone_size: -
cdr3_nt: TGTGCCAGCAGTTTATCGGGACAGGGGGCTGATACGCAGTATTTT
cdr3_aa: CASSLSGQGADTQYF

v_call: TRBV29-1
d_call: -
j_call: TRBJ2-7
clone_size: -
cdr3_nt: TGCAGCGTTACCAGGGCGGGCGAGCAGTACTTC
cdr3_aa: CSVTRAGEQYF

v_call: TRBV29-1
d_call: TRBD2
j_call: TRBJ2-2
clone_size: -
cdr3_nt: TGCAGCGTAGACTTTAGCGGGGGGGCCGGCACCGGGGAGCTGTTTTTT
cdr3_aa: CSVDFSGGAGTGELFF

v_call: TRBV11-3
d_call: -
j_call: TRBJ2-1
clone_size: -
cdr3_nt: TGTGCCAGCAGCTCGACAGAGGATGAGCAGTTCTTC
cdr3_aa: CASSSTEDEQFF

v_call: TRBV28
d_call: -
j_call: TRBJ1-4
clone_size: -
cdr3_nt: TGTGCCAGCAGCCCGTCGGGGGTGGATGAAAAACTGTTTTTT
cdr3_aa: CASSPSGVDEKLFF

v_call: TRBV7-8
d_call: -
j_call: TRBJ1-1
clone_size: -
cdr3_nt: TGTGCCAGCAGCTTAGATTCGCAGGGAGTGACTGAAGCTTTCTTT
cdr3_aa: CASSLDSQGVTEAFF

v_call: TRBV11-2
d_call: -
j_call: TRBJ2-5
clone_size: -
cdr3_nt: TGTGCCAGCAGCTTAAGGTTGAAGGAGACCCAGTACTTC
cdr3_aa: CASSLRLKETQYF

v_call: TRBV14
d_call: -
j_call: TRBJ2-6
clone_size: -
cdr3_nt: TGTGCCAGCAGCCTCCTTCGAATGAGCGGATCCTCTGGTAGGGCCAACGTCCTGACTTTC
cdr3_aa: CASSLLRMSGSSGRANVLTF

v_call: TRBV30
d_call: -
j_call: TRBJ1-1
clone_size: few
cdr3_nt: TGTGCCTGGAGTGGGCAGAGCGCGCCGAACACTGAAGCTTTCTTT
cdr3_aa: CAWSGQSAPNTEAFF

v_call: TRBV5-4
d_call: TRBD1
j_call: TRBJ1-1
clone_size: -
cdr3_nt: TGTGCCAGCAGCTTTGGGGACAGCACTGAAGCTTTCTTT
cdr3_aa: CASSFGDSTEAFF

v_call: TRBV5-6
d_call: TRBD1
j_call: TRBJ1-2
clone_size: medium-sized
cdr3_nt: TGTGCCAGCAGCTTGGCAGGGGGCGGAGGCTACACCTTC
cdr3_aa: CASSLAGGGGYTF

v_call: TRBV5-6
d_call: -
j_call: TRBJ2-7
clone_size: once
cdr3_nt: TGTGCCAGCAGCTTGGTGAAGACCTACGAGCAGTACTTC
cdr3_aa: CASSLVKTYEQYF

v_call: TRBV27
d_call: -
j_call: TRBJ2-5
clone_size: few
cdr3_nt: TGTGCCAGCAGCCAAGGCCAGACCCAGTACTTC
cdr3_aa: CASSQGQTQYF

v_call: TRBV15
d_call: -
j_call: TRBJ2-5
clone_size: -
cdr3_nt: TGTGCCACCAGCATCCAGTCGGGGGAGACCCAGTACTTC
cdr3_aa: CATSIQSGETQYF

v_call: TRBV5-6
d_call: -
j_call: TRBJ2-3
clone_size: once
cdr3_nt: TGTGCCAGCAGCTTAAGGACAGATACGCAGTATTTT
cdr3_aa: CASSLRTDTQYF

v_call: TRBV19
d_call: TRBD1
j_call: TRBJ1-2
clone_size: -
cdr3_nt: TGTGCCAGTAGTCCAGGACAGGGAAAGAACTATGGCTACACCTTC
cdr3_aa: CASSPGQGKNYGYTF

v_call: TRBV18
d_call: -
j_call: TRBJ1-1
clone_size: -
cdr3_nt: TGTGCCAGTTCCAGGGAGGGTGGGACTGAAGCTTTCTTT
cdr3_aa: CASSREGGTEAFF

v_call: TRBV5-1
d_call: -
j_call: TRBJ2-7
clone_size: -
cdr3_nt: TGCGCCAGCAGCTTGGAAGTCAGATCCTACGAGCAGTACTTC
cdr3_aa: CASSLEVRSYEQYF

v_call: TRBV5-8
d_call: -
j_call: TRBJ1-1
clone_size: -
cdr3_nt: TGTGCCAGCAGCTTGAACAGGCAAAACACTGAAGCTTTCTTT
cdr3_aa: CASSLNRQNTEAFF

v_call: TRBV7-3
d_call: -
j_call: TRBJ1-5
clone_size: -
cdr3_nt: TGTGCCAGCAGCTTAGATCGGGGACAGCCCCAGCATTTT
cdr3_aa: CASSLDRGQPQHF